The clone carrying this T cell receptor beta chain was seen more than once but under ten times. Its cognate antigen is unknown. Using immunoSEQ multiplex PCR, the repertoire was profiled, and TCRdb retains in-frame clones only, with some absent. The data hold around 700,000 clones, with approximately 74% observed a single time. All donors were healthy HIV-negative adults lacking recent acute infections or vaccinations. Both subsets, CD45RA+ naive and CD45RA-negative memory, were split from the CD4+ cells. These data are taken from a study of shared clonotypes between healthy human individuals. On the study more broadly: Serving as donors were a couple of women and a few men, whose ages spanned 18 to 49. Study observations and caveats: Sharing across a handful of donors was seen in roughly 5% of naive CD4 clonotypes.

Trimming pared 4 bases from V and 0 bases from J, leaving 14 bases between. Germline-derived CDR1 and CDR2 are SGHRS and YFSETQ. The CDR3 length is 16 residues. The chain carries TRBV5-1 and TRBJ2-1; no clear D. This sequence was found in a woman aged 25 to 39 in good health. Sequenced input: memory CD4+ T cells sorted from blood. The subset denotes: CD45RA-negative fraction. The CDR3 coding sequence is TGCGCCAGCAGCCGTACGACACTTAGCTCCTACAATGAGCAGTTCTTC. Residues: CASSRTTLSSYNEQFF.